These 4 T cell receptor beta chains were all obtained from the same sample, sequenced in a study of T cells in Graves' hyperthyroidism and ophthalmopathy. Regions amplified from RNA transcripts were the TCR beta CDR3 regions. An initial round of RT-PCR targeting the TCR CDR3 relied on the HTBI primer set. From the multiplex PCR reads, TCRdb called clonotypes with MiXCR, one entry per CDR3 protein. This repertoire shows just under 750,000 distinct CDR3 sequences, roughly 32% found once; its top ten account for around 31%. The sample taken for sequencing was blood. The receptors were gathered from a woman aged 40-49 years with Graves' hyperthyroidism.

At least ten counts were recorded for this clonotype. The chain has TRBV7-2 and TRBJ1-5, with D tentatively TRBD1 (5 bases). V lost 5 bases and J lost 6, with 11 bases in between. Germline CDR1 reads SGHTA; CDR2 reads FQGNSA. CDR3 length: 13 residues. DNA for the CDR3: TGTGCCAGCAGCCAAAGGCAGGGTCAGCCCCAGCATTTT. Amino acids: CASSQRQGQPQHF.

This clonotype was detected many times. The CDR3 sequence: CASSLGAGDNQPQHF. The CDR3, as DNA: TGTGCCAGCAGCTTAGGGGCAGGGGATAATCAGCCCCAGCATTTT. This chain uses TRBV7-9 with TRBJ1-5; TRBD1 might be the D (6 bases). The CDR3 runs 15 residues. The ends were cut back, 1 base at V and 4 bases at J, with 11 bases in the middle. The germline gives CDR1 SEHNR, CDR2 FQNEAQ (reference sequence).

In this sample, this clonotype turned up a few times. Germline is not matched at one junction end, which may reflect a read error. The CDR3 region is CASSLYPDGRTTNEKLFF. The CDR3 region has the DNA TGTGCCAGCAGCTTGTACCCCGACGGTCGGACAACTAATGAAAAACTGTTTTTT. The chain recombines TRBV5-1 with TRBJ1-4, with no clear D. The germline gives CDR1 SGHRS, CDR2 YFSETQ. The CDR3 spans 18 residues.

This clonotype was observed at least ten times. This chain links TRBV24-1 with TRBJ2-5; possibly TRBD2 for D (6 bases). The CDR3 consists of 13 residues. The germline V and J ends were trimmed by 12 bases and 0 bases, with 13 bases remaining between them. Germline assignment: CDR1 KGHDR and CDR2 SFDVKD. CDR3: CAVGGIHQETQYF. The CDR3 bases are TGTGCCGTTGGGGGGATCCACCAAGAGACCCAGTACTTC.